The clone carrying this TCR beta chain was seen ten or more times. Germline V gene lookup returns CDR1 MDHEN and CDR2 SYDVKM. Germline trimming cut 5 bases from V and 15 bases from J; bases unmatched to any gene: 7. The CDR3 covers 12 residues. Construction of the TCR beta libraries employed iRepertoire HTBI primers in conjunction with Arm-PCR of CDR3 regions. Via MiXCR, TCRdb re-called the multiplex PCR reads, giving one row per CDR3 protein. The repertoire holds roughly 420,000 distinct CDR3 sequences, 16% seen once, with about 23% in the top ten. Time point described: newly diagnosed GD, antithyroid drugs for less than 3 months. Construction of the TCR library relied on RNA isolated from PBMCs. Diagnosing Graves' disease relied on the American Thyroid Association guidelines. This sample is part of a study of regulatory T cells in long-lasting Graves disease. Looking at the study overall: For under 3 months, newly diagnosed Graves' patients had been taking antithyroid drugs.

A further study also used this sample, focusing on T cells in Graves' hyperthyroidism and ophthalmopathy. As that report states: Most thyroid-expanded clonotypes above 0.001 were also found in blood.

The input for sequencing was peripheral blood mononuclear cells (PBMCs), taken at new diagnosis, from a patient treated with antithyroid drugs. The V call is TRBV28, the J call TRBJ2-1; 10 bases line up with TRBD2. The TCR was taken from a woman under 30 with Graves disease. CDR3 DNA sequence: TGTGCCAGCAGTCCACCGGGACTAGCGTCGTTCTTC. The encoded protein is CASSPPGLASFF.